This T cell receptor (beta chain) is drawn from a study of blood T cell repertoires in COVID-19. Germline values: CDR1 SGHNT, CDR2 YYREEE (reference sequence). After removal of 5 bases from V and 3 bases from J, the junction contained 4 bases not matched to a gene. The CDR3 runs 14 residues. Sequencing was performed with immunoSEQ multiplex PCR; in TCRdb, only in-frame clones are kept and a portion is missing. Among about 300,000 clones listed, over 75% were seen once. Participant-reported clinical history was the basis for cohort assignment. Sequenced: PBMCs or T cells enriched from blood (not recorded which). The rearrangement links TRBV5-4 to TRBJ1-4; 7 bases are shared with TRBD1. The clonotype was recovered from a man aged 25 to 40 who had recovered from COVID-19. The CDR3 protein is CASSRDSPNEKLFF. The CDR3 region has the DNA TGTGCCAGCAGTCGGGACAGTCCTAATGAAAAACTGTTTTTT.